This T cell receptor (beta chain) is from a study of molecular identifiers for immune sequencing clone quantification. Remarks on this clonotype: A much more abundant neighbour one base away suggests this may be a read error.

TCRdb analysed the PCR reads with MiXCR anew, one entry per CDR3 protein. This sample has around 100,000 distinct CDR3 sequences, with under 40% found just once. CDR1 is DFQATT and CDR2 is SNEGSKA in the germline V gene (reference sequence). This CDR3 has 13 amino acids. The source material was naive CD8+ T cells from blood, with Jurkat cell RNA spiked in. As to subset: FACS-sorted CD8+CD4-CCR7+CD45RA+ naive T cells. The source of this sequence is a human donor in good health. Some libraries in this study had Jurkat cell RNA spiked in. The chain joins TRBV20-1 to TRBJ2-3, with a tentative D call TRBD2 (5 bases). The CDR3 sequence: CSAREAATDTQNF. The CDR3 DNA is TGCAGTGCTAGGGAGGCAGCCACAGATACGCAGAATTTT.